This passage covers 18 T cell receptor beta chains from one sample sequenced in a study of CD8 T cells in ankylosing spondylitis. Study observations and caveats: Ankylosing spondylitis blood seemed to carry a telltale TCR beta motif made of several highly homologous variants.

Using its own MiXCR run on the 5' RACE reads, TCRdb lists one record per CDR3 protein. Among around 890,000 distinct CDR3 sequences listed, 12% were seen once. The antigens these receptors bind are not known. Sequenced: blood, either unsorted or a sorted T cell fraction (not recorded which). These receptors came from a male donor with ankylosing spondylitis.

This clonotype was found once. The gene calls are TRBV30 and TRBJ2-3; 7 nucleotides match TRBD1. The CDR3 runs 16 residues. Looked up from germline, CDR1 is GTSNPN and CDR2 is SVGIG (reference sequence). The ends lost 1 base at V and 5 bases at J; junction bases unmatched: 12. The CDR3 coding sequence is TGTGCCTGGAGTGCGTACCCCAGACAGGGCCGAGATACGCAGTATTTT. As protein: CAWSAYPRQGRDTQYF.

This clonotype was counted ten times or more. V gene TRBV20-1 combines with J gene TRBJ1-2; 9 bases align to TRBD1. Trimming cost V 4 bases and J 6 bases; bases outside gene matches: 6. Germline lookup yields CDR1 DFQATT and CDR2 SNEGSKA (reference sequence). CDR3 length equals 13 residues. The CDR3 DNA sequence: TGCAGTGCTAAAGACGGGACAGGGCATGGCTACACCTTC. Translation: CSAKDGTGHGYTF.

The chain uses TRBV6-2 or TRBV6-3 and TRBJ2-4; D tentatively reads TRBD1 or TRBD2 (5 bases each). CDR3 length equals 12 residues. From germline, CDR1 is MNHEY and CDR2 SVGEGT. V lost 11 bases to trimming and J lost 5 bases, with 13 bases between them. CDR3 DNA sequence: TGTGCCGCACGGGACGCCGAAAACATTCAGTACTTC. Its translation: CAARDAENIQYF.

This clonotype was picked up many times. This CDR3 is CSAKWDITRSSEQYF. The CDR3 bases are TGCAGTGCTAAATGGGACATAACTAGATCTAGCGAGCAGTACTTC. The gene calls are TRBV20-1 and TRBJ2-7; D is possibly TRBD1 (6 bases). The ends were cut back, 4 bases at V and 6 bases at J, with 22 bases in the middle. CDR1 and CDR2 (germline): DFQATT, SNEGSKA (reference sequence). The CDR3 has 15 amino acids.

This clonotype was seen many times. This chain connects TRBV5-1 to TRBJ2-5; D gene ambiguous. The germline gives CDR1 SGHRS, CDR2 YFSETQ. Deletions cut 4 bases from V and 4 bases from J, with 17 bases between. CDR3 length: 15 residues. In DNA, the CDR3 is TGCGCCAGCAGCCTCTTGACCCAGGCAGGAGAGACCCAGTACTTC. As protein: CASSLLTQAGETQYF.

This chain links TRBV20-1 with TRBJ1-2; 7 bases line up with TRBD1. The germline gives CDR1 DFQATT, CDR2 SNEGSKA (reference sequence). Losses at the gene ends were 5 bases for V and 4 bases for J; bases not matched to a gene: 7. The CDR3 is made up of 13 amino acids. CDR3 protein: CSAHRGSGYGYTF. The CDR3 nucleotides read TGCAGTGCTCACAGGGGCTCCGGCTATGGCTACACCTTC.

CDR3 in DNA: TGCGCCAGCAGTTGGGAGGGAGCGCCATACAATGAGCAGTTCTTC. Protein product: CASSWEGAPYNEQFF. The chain carries TRBV4-3 and TRBJ2-1; TRBD2 matches at 7 bases. The CDR3 length is 15 residues. Germline CDR1 reads LGHNA; CDR2 reads YSLEER. V lost 6 bases and J lost 4; bases outside the gene matches: 9.

This clonotype occurred a few times. V gene TRBV9 combines with J gene TRBJ2-5; either TRBD1 or TRBD2 may supply D (6 bases each). Germline assignment: CDR1 SGDLS and CDR2 YYNGEE. V was shortened by 2 bases and J by 7 bases, with 21 bases between the two germline ends. The CDR3 length is 16 residues. The CDR3 spells CASSVLDSLMGGTQYF. In DNA, the CDR3 is TGTGCCAGCAGCGTCCTGGACAGTCTCATGGGGGGGACCCAGTACTTC.

Concerning this clonotype: One junction end disagrees with the germline gene, perhaps due to a read error. The chain links TRBV7-7 to TRBJ2-5, with 11 bases identical to TRBD2. The CDR3 has 13 amino acids. Germline CDR1 SSHAT, CDR2 FNYEAQ (reference sequence). CDR3: CASSGTSGETQYF. Written as DNA, the CDR3 is TGTGCTAGCAGCGGGACTAGCGGCGAGACCCAGTACTTC.

The rearrangement uses TRBV6-5 and TRBJ1-2; D may be TRBD1 (5 bases). Between the trimmed V and J ends, which lost 2 bases and 6 bases, there was a span of 16 bases. Germline V gene sequence: CDR1 MNHEY, CDR2 SVGAGI. This CDR3 is 15 amino acids long. CDR3 coding DNA: TGTGCCAGCAGTTACGTCGGGACGAGACACAATGGCTACACCTTC. Translated: CASSYVGTRHNGYTF.

Only a few counts were recorded for this clonotype. This sequence joins TRBV18 and TRBJ2-3, with no clear D. Germline assignment: CDR1 KGHSH and CDR2 LQKENI. The CDR3 has 15 amino acids. V was pared by 3 bases and J by 1 base, with 11 bases between. CDR3 loop: CASSPVGRGTDTQYF. CDR3 nucleotides: TGTGCCAGCTCACCTGTCGGCCGGGGCACAGATACGCAGTATTTT.

This clonotype came up a few times. The chain links TRBV20-1 to TRBJ2-3; 7 bases align to TRBD2. The CDR3 runs to 15 residues. The germline V gene has CDR1 DFQATT and CDR2 SNEGSKA (reference sequence). With V trimmed by 5 bases and J by 0 bases, 8 bases remained unmatched. CDR3 protein: CSAHGTTPSTDTQYF. In DNA, the CDR3 is TGCAGTGCTCATGGGACTACACCAAGCACAGATACGCAGTATTTT.

This clonotype was seen a handful of times. The rearrangement joins TRBV27 to TRBJ2-5, with D possibly TRBD1 on 6 matching bases. Trimming shortened V by 0 bases and J by 7 bases, and 15 bases separated the two germline ends. The CDR3 totals 15 residues. The germline V gene has CDR1 MNHEY and CDR2 SMNVEV (reference sequence). CDR3 in DNA: TGTGCCAGCAGTTTATCAAAAGGGGGATTGGTGACCCAGTACTTC. Translating it yields CASSLSKGGLVTQYF.

In its sample, this clonotype was seen a few times. CDR3 sequence reads: CASSYGQGNYGYTF. The CDR3 DNA reads TGTGCCAGCAGTTACGGACAGGGAAACTATGGCTACACCTTC. The rearrangement links TRBV6-5 to TRBJ1-2; 8 bases match TRBD1. The CDR3 loop spans 14 amino acids. The V segment lost 2 bases and the J segment 2 bases; nucleotides outside the gene matches: 1. Germline V gene lookup returns CDR1 MNHEY and CDR2 SVGAGI.

The sample holds many counts of this clonotype. The chain combines TRBV10-3 with TRBJ1-6, with 7 bases fitting TRBD1. Germline CDR1 ENHRY, CDR2 SYGVKD. This CDR3 is 14 amino acids long. The junction had 8 bases not matched to a gene; V was cut back by 6 bases and J by 9 bases. CDR3 region: CAISKTGFRSPLHF. Here the CDR3 DNA reads TGTGCCATCAGCAAGACAGGGTTCCGTTCACCCCTCCACTTT.

V usage is TRBV7-6 and J usage is TRBJ1-1; TRBD1 matches 9 bases. The CDR3 loop spans 16 amino acids. V trimming: 7 bases; J trimming: 4 bases; junction bases outside the gene matches: 13. The germline V gene has CDR1 SGHVS and CDR2 FNYEAQ. CDR3 residues: CASTLTTGGAGTEAFF. Written as DNA, the CDR3 is TGTGCCAGCACCTTGACCACAGGGGGCGCCGGCACTGAAGCTTTCTTT. The whole variable domain, filled in from reference TRBV7-6 and TRBJ1-1, reads GAGVSQSPRYKVTKRGQDVALRCDPISGHVSLYWYRQALGQGPEFLTYFNYEAQQDKSGLPNDRFSAERPEGSISTLTIQRTEQRDSAMYRCASTLTTGGAGTEAFFGQGTRLTVV.

This clonotype appeared a few times. The chain has TRBV20-1 and TRBJ2-7, with TRBD1 as a possible D gene (6 bases). CDR3 size: 15 residues. The V gene lost 3 bases and the J gene lost 6 bases, with 21 bases spanning the gap. The germline gives CDR1 DFQATT, CDR2 SNEGSKA (reference sequence). The CDR3 DNA reads TGCAGTGCTAGTCCGCATGGGACACCGGCTGGCGAGCAGTACTTC. This gives the protein CSASPHGTPAGEQYF.

This clonotype was seen at least ten times. The rearrangement links TRBV5-1 to TRBJ2-7; D unresolved. The CDR3 length is 15 residues. Germline V lookup: CDR1 SGHRS, CDR2 YFSETQ. V dropped 0 bases and J dropped 0 bases, with 10 bases sitting between them. Here the CDR3 reads CASSLEVEDSYEQYF. The CDR3 DNA sequence: TGCGCCAGCAGCTTGGAAGTAGAGGACTCCTACGAGCAGTACTTC.